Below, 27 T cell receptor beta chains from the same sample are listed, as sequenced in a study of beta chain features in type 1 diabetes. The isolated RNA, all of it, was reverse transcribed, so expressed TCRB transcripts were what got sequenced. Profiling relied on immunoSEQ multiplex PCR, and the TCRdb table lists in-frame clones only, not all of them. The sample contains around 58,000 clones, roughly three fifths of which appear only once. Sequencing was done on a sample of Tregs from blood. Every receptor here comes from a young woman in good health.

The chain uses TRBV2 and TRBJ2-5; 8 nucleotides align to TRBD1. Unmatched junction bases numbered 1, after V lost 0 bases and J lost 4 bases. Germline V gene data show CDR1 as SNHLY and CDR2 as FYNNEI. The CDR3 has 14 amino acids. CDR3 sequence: CASSEATGAETQYF. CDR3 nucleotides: TGTGCCAGCAGTGAAGCGACAGGGGCAGAGACCCAGTACTTC.

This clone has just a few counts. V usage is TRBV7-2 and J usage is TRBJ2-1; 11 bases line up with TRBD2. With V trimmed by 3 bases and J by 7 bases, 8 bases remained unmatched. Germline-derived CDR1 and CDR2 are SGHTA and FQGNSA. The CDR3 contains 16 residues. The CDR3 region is CASSFGLAGGLNEQFF. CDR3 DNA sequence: TGTGCCAGCAGCTTTGGGCTAGCGGGGGGCCTGAATGAGCAGTTCTTC.

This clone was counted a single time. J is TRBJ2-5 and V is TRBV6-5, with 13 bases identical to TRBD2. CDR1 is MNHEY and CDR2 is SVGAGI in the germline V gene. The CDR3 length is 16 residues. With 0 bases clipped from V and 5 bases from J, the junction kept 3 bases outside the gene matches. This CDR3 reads CASSYSGTSGTETQYF. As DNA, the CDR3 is TGTGCCAGCAGTTACTCAGGGACTAGCGGGACCGAGACCCAGTACTTC.

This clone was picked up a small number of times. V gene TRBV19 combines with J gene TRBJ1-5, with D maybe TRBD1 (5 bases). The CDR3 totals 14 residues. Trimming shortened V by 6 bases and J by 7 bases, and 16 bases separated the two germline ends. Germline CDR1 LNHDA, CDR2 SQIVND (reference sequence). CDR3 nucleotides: TGTGCCAGTAGAGAACAGGTCCCAGGGCAGCCCCAGCATTTT. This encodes CASREQVPGQPQHF. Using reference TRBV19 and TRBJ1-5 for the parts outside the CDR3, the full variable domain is DGGITQSPKYLFRKEGQNVTLSCEQNLNHDAMYWYRQDPGQGLRLIYYSQIVNDFQKGDIAEGYSVSREKKESFPLTVTSAQKNPTAFYLCASREQVPGQPQHFGDGTRLSIL.

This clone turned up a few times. The CDR3 nucleotides are TGTGCCAGCAGCGTTTGGACAGGGGGTAATGAGCAGTTCTTC. It translates to CASSVWTGGNEQFF. The chain carries TRBV9 and TRBJ2-1; TRBD1 matches 10 bases. CDR3 length: 14 amino acids. V gave up 2 bases and J gave up 7 bases; unmatched junction bases: 3. Per the germline V gene, CDR1 is SGDLS and CDR2 is YYNGEE.

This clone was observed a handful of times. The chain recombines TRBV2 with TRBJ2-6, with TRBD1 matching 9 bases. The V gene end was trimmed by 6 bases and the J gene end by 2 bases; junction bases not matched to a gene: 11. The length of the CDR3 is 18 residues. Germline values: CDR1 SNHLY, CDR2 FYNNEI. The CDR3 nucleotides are TGTGCCAGCAGCCGAAAGGGACAGGGTATAGCTGGGGCCAACGTCCTGACTTTC. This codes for CASSRKGQGIAGANVLTF.

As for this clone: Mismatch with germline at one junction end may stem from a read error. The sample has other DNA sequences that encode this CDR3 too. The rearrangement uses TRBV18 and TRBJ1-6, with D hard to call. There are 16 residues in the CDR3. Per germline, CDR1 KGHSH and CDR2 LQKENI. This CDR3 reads CASSPNIKLHDSPLHF. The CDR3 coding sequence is TGTGCCAGCTCACCAAATATCAAGTTACACGATTCCCCCCTCCACTTT.

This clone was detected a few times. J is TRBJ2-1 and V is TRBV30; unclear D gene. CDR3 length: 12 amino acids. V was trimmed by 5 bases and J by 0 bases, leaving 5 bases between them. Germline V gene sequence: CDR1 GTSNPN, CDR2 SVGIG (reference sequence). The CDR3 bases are TGTGCCTGGGTACTCTCCTACAATGAGCAGTTCTTC. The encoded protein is CAWVLSYNEQFF.

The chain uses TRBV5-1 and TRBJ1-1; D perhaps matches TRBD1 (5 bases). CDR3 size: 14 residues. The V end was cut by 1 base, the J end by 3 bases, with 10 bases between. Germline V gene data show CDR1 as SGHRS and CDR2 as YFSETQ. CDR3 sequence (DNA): TGCGCCAGCAGCTTGCAGGGTCAGGACACTGAAGCTTTCTTT. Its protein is CASSLQGQDTEAFF.

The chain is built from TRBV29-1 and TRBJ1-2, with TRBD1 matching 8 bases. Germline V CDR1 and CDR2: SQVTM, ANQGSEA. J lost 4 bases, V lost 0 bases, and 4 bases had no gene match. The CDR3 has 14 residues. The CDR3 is CSVEDLGTGYGYTF. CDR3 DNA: TGCAGCGTTGAAGATCTTGGGACAGGCTATGGCTACACCTTC.

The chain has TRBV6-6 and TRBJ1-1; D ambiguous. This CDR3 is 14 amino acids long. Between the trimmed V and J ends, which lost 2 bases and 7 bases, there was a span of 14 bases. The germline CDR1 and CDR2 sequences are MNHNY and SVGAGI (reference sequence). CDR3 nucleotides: TGTGCCAGCAGTTACCCCGGTTGGGCCCGTGAAGCTTTCTTT. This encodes CASSYPGWAREAFF.

DNA for the CDR3: TGTGCCAGCAGTGTGACAGGGTGGAGCTATGGCTACACCTTC. Its protein product is CASSVTGWSYGYTF. V is TRBV27 and J is TRBJ1-2; TRBD1 agrees at 7 bases. J was trimmed by 4 bases and V by 5 bases; bases with no gene match: 7. The germline V gene encodes CDR1 MNHEY and CDR2 SMNVEV (reference sequence). This CDR3 is built from 14 residues.

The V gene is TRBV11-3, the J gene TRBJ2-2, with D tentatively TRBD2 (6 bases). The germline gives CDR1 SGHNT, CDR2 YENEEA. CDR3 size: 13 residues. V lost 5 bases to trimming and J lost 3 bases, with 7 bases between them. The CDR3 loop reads CASSGGDTGELFF. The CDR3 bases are TGTGCCAGCAGCGGAGGGGACACCGGGGAGCTGTTTTTT.

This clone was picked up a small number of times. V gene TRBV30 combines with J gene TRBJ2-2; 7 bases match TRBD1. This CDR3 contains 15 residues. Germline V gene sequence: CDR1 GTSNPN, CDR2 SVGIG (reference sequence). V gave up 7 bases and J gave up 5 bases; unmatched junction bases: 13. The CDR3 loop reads CAYPQGPTLTGELFF. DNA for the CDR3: TGTGCCTACCCACAGGGGCCCACCCTTACCGGGGAGCTGTTTTTT.

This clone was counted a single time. CDR3 in DNA: TGTGCCAGCAGTCGCTTGACAGGGGTCGGGGGCTACACCTTC. Translated, it gives CASSRLTGVGGYTF. The V and J genes are TRBV14 and TRBJ1-2; 8 nucleotides agree with TRBD1. CDR1 and CDR2 from the germline V gene are SGHDN and FVKESK. This CDR3 is 14 amino acids long. Trimming removed 6 bases from V and 8 bases from J; junction bases left unmatched: 11.

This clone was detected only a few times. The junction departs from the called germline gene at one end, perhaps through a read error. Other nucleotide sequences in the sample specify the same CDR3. The CDR3 loop reads CASSLRQVYEQYF. DNA of the CDR3: TGTGCCAGCAGCCTTCGACAGGTGTACGAGCAGTACTTC. The chain couples TRBV4-1 to TRBJ2-7; D perhaps matches TRBD1 (6 bases). The CDR3 spans 13 residues. CDR1 and CDR2 from the germline V gene are MGHRA and YSYEKL.

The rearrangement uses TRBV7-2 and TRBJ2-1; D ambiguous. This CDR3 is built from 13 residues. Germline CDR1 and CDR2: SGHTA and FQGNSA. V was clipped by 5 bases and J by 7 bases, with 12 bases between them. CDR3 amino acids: CASSRGSGNEQFF. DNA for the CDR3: TGTGCCAGCAGCCGTGGGTCAGGAAATGAGCAGTTCTTC.

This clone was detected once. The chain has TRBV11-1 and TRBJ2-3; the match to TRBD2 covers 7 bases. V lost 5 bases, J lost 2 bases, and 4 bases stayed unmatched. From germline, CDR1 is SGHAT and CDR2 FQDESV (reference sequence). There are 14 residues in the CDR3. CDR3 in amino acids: CASSVSGSTDTQYF. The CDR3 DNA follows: TGTGCCAGCAGCGTTAGCGGGTCCACAGATACGCAGTATTTT. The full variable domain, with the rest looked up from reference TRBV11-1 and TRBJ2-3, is EAEVAQSPRYKITEKSQAVAFWCDPISGHATLYWYRQILGQGPELLVQFQDESVVDDSQLPKDRFSAERLKGVDSTLKIQPAELGDSAMYLCASSVSGSTDTQYFGPGTRLTVL.

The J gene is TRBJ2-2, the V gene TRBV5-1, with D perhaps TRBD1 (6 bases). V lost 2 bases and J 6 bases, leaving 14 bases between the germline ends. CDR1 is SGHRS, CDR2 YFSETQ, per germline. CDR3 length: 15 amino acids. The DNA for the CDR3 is TGCGCCAGCAGCTTCGGCAGGGGAAGGTCCGGGGAGCTGTTTTTT. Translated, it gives CASSFGRGRSGELFF.

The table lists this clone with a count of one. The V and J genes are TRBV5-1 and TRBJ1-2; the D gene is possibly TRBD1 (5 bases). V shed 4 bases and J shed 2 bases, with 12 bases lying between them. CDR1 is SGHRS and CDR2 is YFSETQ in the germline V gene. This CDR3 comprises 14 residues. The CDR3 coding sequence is TGCGCCAGCAGCAAGGACCCAGGGAACTATGGCTACACCTTC. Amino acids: CASSKDPGNYGYTF. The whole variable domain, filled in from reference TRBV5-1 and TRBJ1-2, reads KAGVTQTPRYLIKTRGQQVTLSCSPISGHRSVSWYQQTPGQGLQFLFEYFSETQRNKGNFPGRFSGRQFSNSRSEMNVSTLELGDSALYLCASSKDPGNYGYTFGSGTRLTVV.

This chain's CDR3 is CASSLGGTGFDEQYF. The DNA of the CDR3 is TGTGCCAGCAGCCTGGGAGGGACAGGGTTCGACGAGCAGTACTTC. The chain combines TRBV4-2 with TRBJ2-7; 9 bases align to TRBD1. V gave up 4 bases and J gave up 5 bases; unmatched junction bases: 9. The CDR3 runs 15 residues. Germline V gives CDR1 LGHNA, CDR2 YNFKEQ.

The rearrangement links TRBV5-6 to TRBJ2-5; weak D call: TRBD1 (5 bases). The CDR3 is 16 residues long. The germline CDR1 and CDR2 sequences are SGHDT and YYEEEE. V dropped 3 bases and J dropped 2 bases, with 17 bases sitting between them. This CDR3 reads CASSSRDRPSQETQYF. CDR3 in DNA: TGTGCCAGCAGCTCTAGAGACAGACCATCGCAAGAGACCCAGTACTTC.

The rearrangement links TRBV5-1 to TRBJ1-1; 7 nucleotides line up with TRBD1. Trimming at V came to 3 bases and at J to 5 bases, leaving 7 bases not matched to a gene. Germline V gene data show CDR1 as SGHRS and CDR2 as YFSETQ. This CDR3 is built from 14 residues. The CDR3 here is CASSSGTARTEAFF. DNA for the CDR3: TGCGCCAGCAGCTCCGGGACAGCAAGAACTGAAGCTTTCTTT.

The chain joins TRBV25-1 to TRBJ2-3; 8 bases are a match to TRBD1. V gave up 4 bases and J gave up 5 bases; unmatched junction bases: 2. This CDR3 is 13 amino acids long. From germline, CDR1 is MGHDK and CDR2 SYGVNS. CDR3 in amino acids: CASSGTGKDTQYF. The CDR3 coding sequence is TGTGCCAGCAGTGGGACAGGGAAAGATACGCAGTATTTT.

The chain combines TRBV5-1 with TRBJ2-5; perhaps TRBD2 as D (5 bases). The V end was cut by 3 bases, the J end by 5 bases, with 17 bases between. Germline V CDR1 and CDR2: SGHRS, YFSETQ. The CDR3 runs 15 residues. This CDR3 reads CASSSFLAHGETQYF. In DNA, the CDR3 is TGCGCCAGCAGCTCCTTTCTAGCCCATGGTGAGACCCAGTACTTC.

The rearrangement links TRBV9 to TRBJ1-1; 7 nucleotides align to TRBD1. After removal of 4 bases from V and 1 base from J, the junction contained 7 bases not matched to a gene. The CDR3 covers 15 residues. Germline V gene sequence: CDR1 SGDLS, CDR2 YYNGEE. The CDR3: CASSPRQGGNTEAFF. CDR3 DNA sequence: TGTGCCAGCAGCCCCCGACAGGGAGGGAACACTGAAGCTTTCTTT.

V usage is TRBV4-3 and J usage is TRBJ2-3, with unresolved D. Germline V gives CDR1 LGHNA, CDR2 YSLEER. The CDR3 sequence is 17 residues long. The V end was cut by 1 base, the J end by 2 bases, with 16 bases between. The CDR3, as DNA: TGCGCCAGCAGCCAAGGCTCATCGCCAGGTTACACAGATACGCAGTATTTT. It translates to CASSQGSSPGYTDTQYF.